The 13 T cell receptor beta chains reported below all come from one sample, sequenced in a study of cytomegalovirus exposure and HLA in healthy donors. PCR was performed using 60 Vbeta and 13 Jbeta primers. The data were produced by immunoSEQ multiplex PCR, yet TCRdb's version contains in-frame clones alone and is incomplete. The sample consists of 150,000 to 200,000 clones, approximately 70% of them appearing once. The specimen was PBMCs. These receptors all stem from a woman younger than 45 in good health and CMV-seronegative.

The rearrangement links TRBV27 to TRBJ2-1, with D possibly matching TRBD1 (5 bases). The V end lost 5 bases, the J end lost 8 bases, and 19 bases lay between the germline ends. The CDR3 covers 15 residues. Germline lookup yields CDR1 MNHEY and CDR2 SMNVEV (reference sequence). The CDR3 DNA is TGTGCCAGCAGTCTGCGCCAGGGCTTTTGGCATGAGCAGTTCTTC. It yields the protein CASSLRQGFWHEQFF.

This rearrangement joins TRBV4-1 to TRBJ1-2; the D is unclear. Germline values: CDR1 MGHRA, CDR2 YSYEKL. This CDR3 contains 16 residues. V was pared by 0 bases and J by 0 bases, with 11 bases between. The CDR3 loop is CASSQDSGSSNYGYTF. DNA for the CDR3: TGCGCCAGCAGCCAAGATTCAGGCAGTTCTAACTATGGCTACACCTTC.

The rearrangement uses TRBV25-1 and TRBJ2-1; 7 bases align to TRBD2. With V trimmed by 5 bases and J by 3 bases, 10 bases remained unmatched. Per germline, CDR1 MGHDK and CDR2 SYGVNS. CDR3 length: 16 amino acids. CDR3 residues: CASSPLTSLSYNEQFF. The CDR3 DNA sequence: TGTGCCAGCAGTCCCTTGACTAGCCTAAGCTACAATGAGCAGTTCTTC.

The chain has TRBV9 and TRBJ2-3; TRBD1 matches at 7 bases. V was pared by 7 bases and J by 2 bases, with 7 bases of the junction left unmatched. The CDR3 runs 14 residues. The germline V gene encodes CDR1 SGDLS and CDR2 YYNGEE. The CDR3 is CASATTGATDTQYF. CDR3 in DNA: TGTGCCAGCGCCACTACAGGGGCCACAGATACGCAGTATTTT.

The CDR3 bases are TGTGCCAGCAGGAGACTAGCGGGGCGCACAGATACGCAGTATTTT. Translating gives CASRRLAGRTDTQYF. The chain employs TRBV11-2 and TRBJ2-3, with 11 bases lining up with TRBD2. This CDR3 comprises 15 residues. CDR1 and CDR2 (germline): SGHAT, FQNNGV. V shed 6 bases, J shed 1 base, and the junction held 3 bases outside the gene matches.

The chain employs TRBV7-8 and TRBJ1-2, with D maybe TRBD1 (6 bases). Germline V gene lookup returns CDR1 SGHVS and CDR2 FQNEAQ. This CDR3 has 14 amino acids. V lost 4 bases to trimming and J lost 4 bases, with 13 bases between them. This chain's CDR3 is CASSSNRDIYGYTF. In nucleotides, the CDR3 is TGTGCCAGCAGCTCAAACAGGGACATCTATGGCTACACCTTC.

In this sample, this clone turned up a few times. The rearrangement uses TRBV7-2 and TRBJ2-3; TRBD2 matches at 8 bases. The trim removed 5 bases at V and 2 bases at J, leaving 15 bases unmatched. Germline V gene sequence: CDR1 SGHTA, CDR2 FQGNSA. The CDR3 has 18 amino acids. CDR3 nucleotides: TGTGCCAGCAGCCATACGGCGGGGGGCGGGGGTTACACAGATACGCAGTATTTT. Its translation: CASSHTAGGGGYTDTQYF.

The chain employs TRBV11-2 and TRBJ1-1, with a tentative D call TRBD1 (5 bases). Germline-derived CDR1 and CDR2 are SGHAT and FQNNGV. V lost 5 bases to trimming and J lost 1 base, with 11 bases between them. The CDR3 totals 14 residues. DNA for the CDR3: TGTGCCAGCAGCACCCGCGGGGGGAACACTGAAGCTTTCTTT. It encodes CASSTRGGNTEAFF.

This rearrangement joins TRBV7-8 to TRBJ1-4; D unclear. V was shortened by 5 bases and J by 6 bases, with 10 bases between the two germline ends. The CDR3 is 13 amino acids. The germline V gene encodes CDR1 SGHVS and CDR2 FQNEAQ. DNA of the CDR3: TGTGCCAGCAGCACCGGACTGGATGAAAAACTGTTTTTT. This encodes CASSTGLDEKLFF.

This clone was seen only a few times. The J gene is TRBJ2-7, the V gene TRBV5-1; no reliable D call. The V end lost 0 bases, the J end lost 7 bases, and 8 bases lay between the germline ends. The CDR3 sequence is 12 residues long. Germline loops: CDR1 SGHRS, CDR2 YFSETQ. This CDR3 is CASSLAPGEQYF. CDR3 DNA: TGCGCCAGCAGCTTGGCGCCGGGTGAGCAGTACTTC.

The gene calls are TRBV10-1 and TRBJ2-3; D unresolved. Germline CDR1 and CDR2: WNHNN and SYGVQD (reference sequence). Trimming removed 1 base from V and 0 bases from J, with 5 bases in between. The CDR3 contains 14 residues. This CDR3 is CASSEFTSTDTQYF. The CDR3 DNA is TGCGCCAGCAGTGAGTTCACTAGCACAGATACGCAGTATTTT.

This sequence joins TRBV6-5 and TRBJ1-1, with 7 bases aligning to TRBD1. The germline V gene has CDR1 MNHEY and CDR2 SVGAGI. This CDR3 spans 11 amino acids. J gave up 10 bases and V 6 bases, and 5 bases lay outside the gene matches. The CDR3 is CASRDTGAAFF. DNA for the CDR3: TGTGCCAGCAGAGACACAGGGGCAGCTTTCTTT.

The chain joins TRBV7-6 to TRBJ2-3, with 10 bases matching TRBD2. Trimming removed 1 base from V and 11 bases from J; junction bases left unmatched: 9. Germline CDR1 and CDR2: SGHVS and FNYEAQ. The CDR3 covers 15 residues. CDR3 bases: TGTGCCAGCAGCTTAGAGCTAGCGGGAGAAGGTGGGCAGTATTTT. Protein: CASSLELAGEGGQYF.